This T cell receptor beta chain was captured in a study of shared clonotypes between healthy human individuals. General observations from the study: Represented diversity (both genetic and exposure-history) was limited by the small number of donors.

Trimming took 4 bases from V and 9 from J, leaving 16 bases between them. This CDR3 is 13 amino acids long. Germline V gene sequence: CDR1 SQVTM, CDR2 ANQGSEA. This clone occurred once. Its matching antigen is unknown. Several immunoSEQ 96-well plates shared each subset's DNA, each plate a replicate. Sequencing was performed with immunoSEQ multiplex PCR; in TCRdb, only in-frame clones are kept and a portion is missing. The profile shows approximately 2.5 million clones, 93% of them singletons. V is TRBV29-1 and J is TRBJ2-1; a weak D match, TRBD2 (5 bases). Material: naive CD4+ T cells from PBMCs. This sample's subset: CD45RA+ positively selected. The origin of this receptor is a young man in good health. Some clones in this sample may be carry-over from other donors' samples. In nucleotides, the CDR3 is TGCAGCGTTGGGGCAAATAGCGTTAGTGAGCAGTTCTTC. Translation: CSVGANSVSEQFF.